The 2 T cell receptor beta chains presented below share a single source sample, sequenced in a study of beta chain features in type 1 diabetes. All of the isolated RNA was reverse transcribed, so expressed TCRB transcripts were sequenced. This table comes from immunoSEQ multiplex PCR, and its TCRdb copy is limited to in-frame clones, with some not included. Seen here are about 150,000 clones, 10% observed once, and the top ten hold under 0.55%. Study-level findings and limits: Shorter TCRB CDR3s, moderately but significantly so, were found in Type 1 diabetes patients in all four CD4+ subsets.

The antigens these receptors bind are not known. Sequenced input: central memory CD4+ T cells from blood. These receptors originate from a man aged 25 to 40 with type 1 diabetes.

CDR3 sequence: CASSQEGGVQPQHF. CDR3 sequence (DNA): TGCGCCAGCAGCCAAGAGGGAGGGGTTCAGCCCCAGCATTTT. The chain couples TRBV4-3 to TRBJ1-5, with D possibly matching TRBD1 (5 bases). Germline V gives CDR1 LGHNA, CDR2 YSLEER. V was pared by 0 bases and J by 6 bases, with 9 bases between. The length of the CDR3 is 14 residues.

This clone was counted only a few times. The gene calls are TRBV6-6 and TRBJ1-2; D gene ambiguous. Germline V gives CDR1 MNHNY, CDR2 SVGAGI (reference sequence). Trimming removed 7 bases from V and 0 bases from J, with 6 bases in between. The CDR3 sequence is 12 residues long. The CDR3 spells CASIGANYGYTF. For the CDR3, the DNA is TGTGCCAGCATCGGAGCTAACTATGGCTACACCTTC.